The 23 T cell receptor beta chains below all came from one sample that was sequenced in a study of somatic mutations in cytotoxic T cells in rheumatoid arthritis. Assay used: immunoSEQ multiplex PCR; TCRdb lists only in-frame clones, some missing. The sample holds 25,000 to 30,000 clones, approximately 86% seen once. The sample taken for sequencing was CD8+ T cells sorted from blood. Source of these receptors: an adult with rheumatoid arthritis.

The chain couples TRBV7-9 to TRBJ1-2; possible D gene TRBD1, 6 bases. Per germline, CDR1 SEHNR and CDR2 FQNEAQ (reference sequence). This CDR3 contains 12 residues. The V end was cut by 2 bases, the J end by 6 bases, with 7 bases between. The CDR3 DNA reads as TGTGCCAGCAGCTTAAACAGGGATGGCTACACCTTC. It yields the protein CASSLNRDGYTF.

CDR3 sequence: CASSLAREGGVDEQFF. The CDR3 DNA follows: TGTGCCAGCAGCTTAGCTCGGGAGGGCGGAGTAGATGAGCAGTTCTTC. The rearrangement joins TRBV7-6 to TRBJ2-1, with TRBD2 matching 8 bases. J gave up 8 bases and V 0 bases, and 9 bases lay outside the gene matches. Germline loops: CDR1 SGHVS, CDR2 FNYEAQ. This CDR3 has 16 residues. The variable domain in full, with the rest retrieved from reference TRBV7-6 and TRBJ2-1, is GAGVSQSPRYKVTKRGQDVALRCDPISGHVSLYWYRQALGQGPEFLTYFNYEAQQDKSGLPNDRFSAERPEGSISTLTIQRTEQRDSAMYRCASSLAREGGVDEQFFGPGTRLTVL.

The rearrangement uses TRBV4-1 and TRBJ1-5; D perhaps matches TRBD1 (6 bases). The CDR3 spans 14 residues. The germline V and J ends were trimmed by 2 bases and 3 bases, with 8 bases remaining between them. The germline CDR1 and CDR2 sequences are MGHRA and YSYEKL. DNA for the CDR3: TGCGCCAGCAGCCAAACAGGGAACAATCAGCCCCAGCATTTT. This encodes CASSQTGNNQPQHF.

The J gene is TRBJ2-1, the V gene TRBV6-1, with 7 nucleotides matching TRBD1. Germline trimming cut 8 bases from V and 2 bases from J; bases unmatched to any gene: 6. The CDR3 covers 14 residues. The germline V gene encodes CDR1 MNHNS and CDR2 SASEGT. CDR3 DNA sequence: TGTGCCAGCGGACAGGAGGTAACCTACAATGAGCAGTTCTTC. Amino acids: CASGQEVTYNEQFF.

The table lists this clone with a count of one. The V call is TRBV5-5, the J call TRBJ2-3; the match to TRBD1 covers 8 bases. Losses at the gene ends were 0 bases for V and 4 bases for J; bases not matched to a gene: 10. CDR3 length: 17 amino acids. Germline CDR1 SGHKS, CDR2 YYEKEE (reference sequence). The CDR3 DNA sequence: TGTGCCAGCAGCTTGGTTTGGTCAGGGGGCTATGCAGATACGCAGTATTTT. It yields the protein CASSLVWSGGYADTQYF.

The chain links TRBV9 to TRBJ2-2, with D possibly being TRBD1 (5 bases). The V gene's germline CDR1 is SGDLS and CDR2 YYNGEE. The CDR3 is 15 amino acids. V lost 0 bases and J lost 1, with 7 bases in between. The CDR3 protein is CASSVEGQNTGELFF. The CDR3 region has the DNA TGTGCCAGCAGCGTAGAAGGACAGAACACCGGGGAGCTGTTTTTT.

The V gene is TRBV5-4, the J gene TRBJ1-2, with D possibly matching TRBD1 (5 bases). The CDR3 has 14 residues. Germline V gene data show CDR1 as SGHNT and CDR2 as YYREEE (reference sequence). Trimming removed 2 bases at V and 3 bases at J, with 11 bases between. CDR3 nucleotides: TGTGCCAGCAGCTTTCAGGGTTCTGACTATGGCTACACCTTC. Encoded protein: CASSFQGSDYGYTF.

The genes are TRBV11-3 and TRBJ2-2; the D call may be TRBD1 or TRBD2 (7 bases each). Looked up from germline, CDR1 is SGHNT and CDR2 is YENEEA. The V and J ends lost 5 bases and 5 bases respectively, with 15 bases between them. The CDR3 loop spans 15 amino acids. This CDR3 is CASSPGRGLTGELFF. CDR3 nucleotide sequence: TGTGCCAGCAGCCCTGGGAGGGGGCTAACCGGGGAGCTGTTTTTT.

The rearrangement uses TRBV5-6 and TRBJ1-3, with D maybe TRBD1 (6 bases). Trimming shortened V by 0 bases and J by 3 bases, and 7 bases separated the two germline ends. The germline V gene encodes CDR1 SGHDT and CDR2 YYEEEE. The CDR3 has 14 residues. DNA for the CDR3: TGTGCCAGCAGCTTGGGGGGGCTTGGAAACACCATATATTTT. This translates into CASSLGGLGNTIYF.

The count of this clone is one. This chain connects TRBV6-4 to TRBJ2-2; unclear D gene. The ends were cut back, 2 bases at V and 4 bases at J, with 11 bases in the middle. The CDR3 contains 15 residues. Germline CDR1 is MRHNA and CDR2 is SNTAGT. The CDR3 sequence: CASSDAEGFTGELFF. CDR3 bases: TGTGCCAGCAGTGACGCGGAAGGGTTCACCGGGGAGCTGTTTTTT.

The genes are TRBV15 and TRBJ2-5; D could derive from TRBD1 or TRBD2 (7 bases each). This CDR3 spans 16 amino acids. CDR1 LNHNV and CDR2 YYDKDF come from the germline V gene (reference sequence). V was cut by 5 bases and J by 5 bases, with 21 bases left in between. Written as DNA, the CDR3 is TGTGCCACCAGCTATTTAGGCGGGAGAGGGGGCGAGACCCAGTACTTC. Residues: CATSYLGGRGGETQYF.

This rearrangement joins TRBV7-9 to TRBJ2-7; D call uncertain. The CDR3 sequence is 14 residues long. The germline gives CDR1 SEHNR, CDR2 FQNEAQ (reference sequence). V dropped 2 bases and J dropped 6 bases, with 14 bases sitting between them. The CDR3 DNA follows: TGTGCCAGCAGCTTACCCGCCCGTTTTGGCGAGCAGTACTTC. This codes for CASSLPARFGEQYF.

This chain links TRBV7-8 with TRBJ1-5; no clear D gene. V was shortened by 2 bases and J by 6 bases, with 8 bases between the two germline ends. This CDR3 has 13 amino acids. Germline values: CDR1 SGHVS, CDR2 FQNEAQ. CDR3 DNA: TGTGCCAGCAGCTTAAACCCCGGTCAGCCCCAGCATTTT. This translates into CASSLNPGQPQHF.

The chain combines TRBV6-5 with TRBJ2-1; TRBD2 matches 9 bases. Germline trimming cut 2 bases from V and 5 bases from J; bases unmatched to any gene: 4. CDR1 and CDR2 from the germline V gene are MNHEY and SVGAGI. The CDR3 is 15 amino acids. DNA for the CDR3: TGTGCCAGCAGTTACATGGCGGGGGGGAACAATGAGCAGTTCTTC. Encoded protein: CASSYMAGGNNEQFF.

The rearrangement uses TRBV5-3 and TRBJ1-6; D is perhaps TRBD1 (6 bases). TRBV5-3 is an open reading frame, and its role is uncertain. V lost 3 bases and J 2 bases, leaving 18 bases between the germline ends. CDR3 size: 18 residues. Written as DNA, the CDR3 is TGTGCCAGAAGCTGCGGGACACTCGAAAAGGCCTATAATTCACCCCTCCACTTT. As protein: CARSCGTLEKAYNSPLHF.

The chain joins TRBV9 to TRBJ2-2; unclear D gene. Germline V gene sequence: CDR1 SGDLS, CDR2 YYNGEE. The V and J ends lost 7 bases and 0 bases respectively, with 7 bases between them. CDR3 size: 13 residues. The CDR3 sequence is CASENPNTGELFF. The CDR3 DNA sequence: TGTGCCAGCGAGAACCCGAACACCGGGGAGCTGTTTTTT.

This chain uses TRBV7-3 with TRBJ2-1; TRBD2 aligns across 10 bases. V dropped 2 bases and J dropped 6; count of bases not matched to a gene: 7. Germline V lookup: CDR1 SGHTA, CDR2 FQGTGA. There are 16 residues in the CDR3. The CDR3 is CASSLWGTSDFNEQFF. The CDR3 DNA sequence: TGTGCCAGCAGCTTATGGGGGACTAGCGACTTCAATGAGCAGTTCTTC.

The CDR3 nucleotides read TGTGCCAGTAGTGCGAGACTAGCGGGAGCCGGGGAGCTGTTTTTT. Translation: CASSARLAGAGELFF. The chain has TRBV19 and TRBJ2-2; 12 bases agree with TRBD2. CDR3 size: 15 residues. CDR1 LNHDA and CDR2 SQIVND come from the germline V gene (reference sequence). The V gene end was trimmed by 5 bases and the J gene end by 6 bases; junction bases not matched to a gene: 4.

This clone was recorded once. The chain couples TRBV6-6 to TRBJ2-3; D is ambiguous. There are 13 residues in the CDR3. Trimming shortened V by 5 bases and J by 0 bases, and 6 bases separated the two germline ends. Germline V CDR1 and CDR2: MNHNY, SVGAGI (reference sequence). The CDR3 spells CASSRSSTDTQYF. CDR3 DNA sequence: TGTGCCAGCAGTCGATCTAGCACAGATACGCAGTATTTT.

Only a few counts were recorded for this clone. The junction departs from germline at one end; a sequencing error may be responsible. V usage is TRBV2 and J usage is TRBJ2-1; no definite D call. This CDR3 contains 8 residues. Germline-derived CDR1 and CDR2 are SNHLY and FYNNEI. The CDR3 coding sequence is TGCGTCGGGAATGAGCAGTTCTTC. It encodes CVGNEQFF.

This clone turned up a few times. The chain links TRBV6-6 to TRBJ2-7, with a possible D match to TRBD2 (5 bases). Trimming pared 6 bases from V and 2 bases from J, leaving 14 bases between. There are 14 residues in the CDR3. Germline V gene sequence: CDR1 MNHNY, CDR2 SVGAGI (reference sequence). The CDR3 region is CASSSPGAAYEQYF. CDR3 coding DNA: TGTGCCAGCAGCTCACCAGGAGCGGCCTACGAGCAGTACTTC.

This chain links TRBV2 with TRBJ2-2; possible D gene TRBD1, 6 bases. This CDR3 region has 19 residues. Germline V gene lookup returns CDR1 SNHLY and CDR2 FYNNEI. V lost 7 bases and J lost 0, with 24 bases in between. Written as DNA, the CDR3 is TGTGCCAGCACGTTAGGCGACTTACCGGGACACTCGAACACCGGGGAGCTGTTTTTT. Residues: CASTLGDLPGHSNTGELFF.

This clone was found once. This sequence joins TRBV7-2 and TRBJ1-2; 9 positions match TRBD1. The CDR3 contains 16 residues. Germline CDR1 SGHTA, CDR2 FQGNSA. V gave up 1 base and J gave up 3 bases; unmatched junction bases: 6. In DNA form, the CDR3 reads TGTGCCAGCAGCTTAGAACAGGGGGCCGCCTACTATGGCTACACCTTC. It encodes CASSLEQGAAYYGYTF. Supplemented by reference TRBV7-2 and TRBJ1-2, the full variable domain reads GAGVSQSPSNKVTEKGKDVELRCDPISGHTALYWYRQSLGQGLEFLIYFQGNSAPDKSGLPSDRFSAERTGGSVSTLTIQRTQQEDSAVYLCASSLEQGAAYYGYTFGSGTRLTVV.